These T cell receptor beta chains were read from a single sample in a study of T cell responses to AZD1222 COVID-19 vaccine. Only in-frame clones appear in the TCRdb table, and some are missing; sequencing was by immunoSEQ multiplex PCR. The table lists around 97,000 clones, 90% of them singletons. The source was peripheral blood, collected on day 0 of AZD1222 vaccination. These TCRs come from an adult in good health. Both conserved end residues are part of each CDR3. The D gene is left open where the match is weak. The listing skips clone size in some rows; elsewhere it reads once, few, many or a size class.

>TRBJ1-2|NA|NA|TRBV12-5
TGTGCTCCCCTCGAGGGCGACCATGGCTACACCTTC
CAPLEGDHGYTF
>TRBJ1-3|TRBD1|NA|TRBV2
TGTGCCAGCAGGGAACAGGGGCTGAGGTTGTACACCATATATTTT
CASREQGLRLYTIYF
>TRBJ2-2|TRBD1|NA|TRBV5-1
TGCGCCAGCAGCACAGGGGGCAGGGGAAGGCGGACCGGGGAGCTGTTTTTT
CASSTGGRGRRTGELFF
>TRBJ2-2|NA|NA|TRBV7-9
TGTGCCAGCAGCTTAGGAACGGCGAACACCGGGGAGCTGTTTTTT
CASSLGTANTGELFF
>TRBJ1-4|NA|NA|TRBV5-1
TGCGCCAGCAGCTTGGAAGGACCGACAACTAATGAAAAACTGTTTTTT
CASSLEGPTTNEKLFF
>TRBJ1-3|NA|NA|TRBV2
TGTGCCAGCAGCCCCCAGGGGCCCCACTCTGGAAACACCATATATTTT
CASSPQGPHSGNTIYF
>TRBJ1-2|TRBD1|NA|TRBV5-1
TGCGCCAGCAGCCCAGGAGGGACAGGGCCGGACTATGGCTACACCTTC
CASSPGGTGPDYGYTF
>TRBJ1-3|NA|once|TRBV3-1/TRBV3-2
TGTGCCAGCACCTCGGGAGTGAACACCATATATTTT
CASTSGVNTIYF
>TRBJ2-1|NA|NA|TRBV6-5
TGTGCCAGCAGTTACACATCCCCCGGGCGGGAGCAGTTCTTC
CASSYTSPGREQFF
>TRBJ1-6|NA|NA|TRBV27
TGTGCCAGCAGTTTGCAGGGACTTCCCTTTAACTATAATTCACCCCTCCACTTT
CASSLQGLPFNYNSPLHF
>TRBJ2-7|NA|NA|TRBV7-2
TGTGCCAGCAGCTTAACCGCTGTCGAGCAGTACTTC
CASSLTAVEQYF
>TRBJ1-4|NA|NA|TRBV28
TGTGCCAGCGTTGATAGGACAGAGAATGAAAAACTGTTTTTT
CASVDRTENEKLFF
>TRBJ1-6|NA|NA|TRBV28
TGTGCCAGCAGTTTATCTCGCGGAATAGGGTACTCTGTTGGTTCACCCCTCCACTTT
CASSLSRGIGYSVGSPLHF
>TRBJ2-1|TRBD2|NA|TRBV24-1
TGTGCCACCAGGCTCCGGGACAAGGAGGATAGCGGGGGCTACGGCTCCTACAATGAGCAGTTCTTC
CATRLRDKEDSGGYGSYNEQFF
>TRBJ1-1|NA|NA|TRBV9
TGTGCCAGCAGCGTAGGGATGGACACTGAAGCTTTCTTT
CASSVGMDTEAFF
>TRBJ1-1|NA|NA|TRBV11-1
TGTGCCAGCAGCTTAGCGCCCCGGGCAGGGGAGAACACTGAAGCTTTCTTT
CASSLAPRAGENTEAFF
>TRBJ2-3|NA|NA|TRBV15
TGTGCCACCAGCCGGGACTCAAGCACAGATACGCAGTATTTT
CATSRDSSTDTQYF
>TRBJ1-4|NA|NA|TRBV7-9
TGTGCCAGCAGCTTCCCCGGGCCGACATTTGCAACTAATGAAAAACTGTTTTTT
CASSFPGPTFATNEKLFF
>TRBJ2-5|TRBD1|NA|TRBV4-1
TGCGCCAGCAGCCAAGACAGGGGGAAAGAGACCCAGTACTTC
CASSQDRGKETQYF
>TRBJ2-6|NA|few|TRBV7-9
TGTGCCAGCAGCGGGGGACGGGACTCTGGGGCCAACGTCCTGACTTTC
CASSGGRDSGANVLTF
>TRBJ1-1|NA|NA|TRBV18
TGTGCCAGCTCACCCTATAACCGGGGGACGAAGACTGAAGCTTTCTTT
CASSPYNRGTKTEAFF
>TRBJ1-4|NA|NA|TRBV6-5
TGTGCCAGCAGTTACGGTCGGGCCCTGGGTGAAAAACTGTTTTTT
CASSYGRALGEKLFF
>TRBJ2-3|NA|NA|TRBV7-3
TGTGCCAGCAGCACCGCACTAACAAGCACAGATACGCAGTATTTT
CASSTALTSTDTQYF
>TRBJ2-7|TRBD2|NA|TRBV4-3
TGCGCCAGCAGCCAAGGTTTGGGGGGGAAGTACGAGCAGTACTTC
CASSQGLGGKYEQYF
>TRBJ1-5|NA|once|TRBV7-2
TGTGCCAGCTCCAGATTAACAGGTCTAGGTCAGCCCCAGCATTTT
CASSRLTGLGQPQHF
>TRBJ1-1|NA|once|TRBV5-6
TGTGCCAGCAGCTTGTGGGAAAGCGACACTGAAGCTTTCTTT
CASSLWESDTEAFF
>TRBJ2-1|TRBD2|NA|TRBV19
TGTGCCAGTAGTATAGCGGGGGGGCCAAATGAGCAGTTCTTC
CASSIAGGPNEQFF
>TRBJ1-4|TRBD1|NA|TRBV28
TGTGCCAGCACTAAAGGGACAGAAAATGAAAAACTGTTTTTT
CASTKGTENEKLFF
>TRBJ2-2|TRBD1|NA|TRBV11-3
TGTGCCAGCAGCAGGGGGCCCGGGGAGCTGTTTTTT
CASSRGPGELFF
>TRBJ2-7|NA|NA|TRBV5-6
TGTGCCAGCAGCTGGGGGGGCTCCGACGAGCAGTACTTC
CASSWGGSDEQYF
>TRBJ2-5|NA|NA|TRBV6-5
TGTGCCAGCGGGGGCGGGGACCAAGAGACCCAGTACTTC
CASGGGDQETQYF
>TRBJ1-3|TRBD1|NA|TRBV6-5
TGTGCCAGCAGGGACAGGACTTCCTCTGGAAACACCATATATTTT
CASRDRTSSGNTIYF
>TRBJ1-5|NA|NA|TRBV7-6
TGTGCCAGCAGCTTAGAACAGGGTTACAATCAGCCCCAGCATTTT
CASSLEQGYNQPQHF
>TRBJ1-2|NA|few|TRBV3-1/TRBV3-2
TGTGCCAGCAGCCAAGCCCAAATAGGATATGGCTACACCTTC
CASSQAQIGYGYTF
>TRBJ1-2|NA|NA|TRBV6-4
TGTGCCAGCAGTGACGGGGTTCGTGGCTACACCTTC
CASSDGVRGYTF
>TRBJ2-5|TRBD2|NA|TRBV7-2
TGTGCCAGCAGTTGGAGCGGGGCAGAGACCCAGTACTTC
CASSWSGAETQYF
>TRBJ1-2|NA|NA|TRBV6-2/TRBV6-3
TGTGCCAGCAGTTACCGGGACAACTATGGCTACACCTTC
CASSYRDNYGYTF
>TRBJ1-6|NA|NA|TRBV30
TGTGCCTGGAGTTCCGGGGGGGGCTCCTATAATTCACCCCTCCACTTT
CAWSSGGGSYNSPLHF
>TRBJ2-5|NA|NA|TRBV6-1
TGTGCCAGCAGTGAAGTCGTAGGGGCCCAAGAGACCCAGTACTTC
CASSEVVGAQETQYF
>TRBJ1-2|NA|NA|TRBV7-9
TGTGCCAGCAACGACCCCCAAGGGGAGCTCGATGGCTACACCTTC
CASNDPQGELDGYTF
>TRBJ2-3|TRBD2|NA|TRBV9
TGTGCCAGCACGACTAGCGGGGACACAGATACGCAGTATTTT
CASTTSGDTDTQYF
>TRBJ2-3|NA|NA|TRBV24-1
TGTGCCACCAGTGATTCGGCTGGGGGCACAGATACGCAGTATTTT
CATSDSAGGTDTQYF
>TRBJ1-4|NA|once|TRBV19
TGTGCCAGTAGCTTCGGGCAGTTTAATGAAAAACTGTTTTTT
CASSFGQFNEKLFF
>TRBJ1-5|NA|once|TRBV7-8
TGTGCCACACGACCGGGGCGAGATAGCAATCAGCCCCAGCATTTT
CATRPGRDSNQPQHF
>TRBJ1-3|NA|NA|TRBV9
TGTGCCAGCAGCCCCCGAAGTGTGGACTACACCATATATTTT
CASSPRSVDYTIYF
>TRBJ2-7|NA|NA|TRBV4-2
TGTGCCAGCAGCCACACCAGGATAGGCGAGCAGTACTTC
CASSHTRIGEQYF
>TRBJ2-1|NA|NA|TRBV5-7
TGTGCCAGCAGCCACGATGGAGGGAATGAGCAGTTCTTC
CASSHDGGNEQFF
>TRBJ1-2|TRBD1|once|TRBV4-1
TGCGCCAGCAGCCAACCCGGGACAGGCAACTATGGCTACACCTTC
CASSQPGTGNYGYTF
>TRBJ2-5|NA|NA|TRBV4-3
TGCGCCAGCAGCCAAGATGTCGGTGGGGTCGGGACCCAAGAGACCCAGTACTTC
CASSQDVGGVGTQETQYF
>TRBJ1-2|TRBD1|once|TRBV5-5
TGTGCCAGCAGCCAGGGGGCACGGTTAAGGGATGGCTACACCTTC
CASSQGARLRDGYTF
>TRBJ1-2|NA|NA|TRBV4-1
TGCGCCAGCAGCCAAGATCAGGGGAACTATGGCTACACCTTC
CASSQDQGNYGYTF
>TRBJ1-2|TRBD1|NA|TRBV7-9
TGTGCCAGCAGCTTCGGACAGGGTTATGGCTACACCTTC
CASSFGQGYGYTF
>TRBJ1-1|NA|NA|TRBV19
TGTGCCAGTACGGGAGCAACTAGGCTGAACACTGAAGCTTTCTTT
CASTGATRLNTEAFF
>TRBJ1-5|NA|NA|TRBV18
TGTGCCAGCTCATCAATATACAGGGTGAGCAATCAGCCCCAGCATTTT
CASSSIYRVSNQPQHF
>TRBJ2-7|NA|NA|TRBV5-1
TGCGCCAGCAGCTTGGACAGGATATACGAGCAGTACTTC
CASSLDRIYEQYF